Presented here are 14 T cell receptor beta chains from one specimen sequenced in a study of metastatic and nonmetastatic thyroid tumors. TCRdb reanalyzed the PCR reads via MiXCR. The sample records some 12,000 clones, around 31% being singletons. Before thyroid surgery, none of the patients had received any treatment. The source material was tumor tissue. Source of these receptors: a female donor with papillary thyroid cancer or a benign thyroid nodule (not recorded which). Some clones in this sample may be carry-over from other donors' samples.

This chain uses TRBV20-1 with TRBJ2-1, with 9 bases identical to TRBD2. Germline values: CDR1 DFQATT, CDR2 SNEGSKA (reference sequence). This CDR3 is 18 amino acids long. Trimming cost V 0 bases and J 6 bases; bases outside gene matches: 15. The CDR3 sequence: CSARDPWREGRGGNEQFF. CDR3 nucleotides: TGCAGTGCTAGAGATCCGTGGCGGGAGGGCCGAGGCGGCAATGAGCAGTTCTTC.

As for this clone: A read error may account for a junction end that differs from germline. The rearrangement joins TRBV6-2 or TRBV6-3 to TRBJ2-1, with 10 bases identical to TRBD2. Germline V gives CDR1 MNHEY, CDR2 SVGEGT. This CDR3 is built from 17 residues. The CDR3 region has the DNA TGTGCCAGCAGCCTGTCGATATTAGCGGGAGGTAGCAATGAGCAGCTCTTC. This translates into CASSLSILAGGSNEQLF.

CDR3 nucleotide sequence: TGTGCCAGCAGCGTCGACACGTACCAAGAGACCCAGTACTTC. This gives the protein CASSVDTYQETQYF. The chain joins TRBV11-1 to TRBJ2-5, with unresolved D. The CDR3 extends over 14 amino acids. Germline CDR1 is SGHAT and CDR2 is FQDESV (reference sequence). The V and J ends lost 5 bases and 0 bases respectively, with 10 bases between them.

This clone was observed a few times. J is TRBJ1-2 and V is TRBV19; D not resolved. This CDR3 is 10 amino acids long. Trimming shortened V by 5 bases and J by 11 bases, and 9 bases separated the two germline ends. Germline V gene lookup returns CDR1 LNHDA and CDR2 SQIVND (reference sequence). The CDR3 here is CASSLQWYTF. CDR3 in DNA: TGTGCCAGTAGTCTTCAGTGGTACACCTTC.

V and J are TRBV6-1 and TRBJ2-5; a possible D gene is TRBD2 (5 bases). Germline loops: CDR1 MNHNS, CDR2 SASEGT. Trimming pared 5 bases from V and 4 bases from J, leaving 14 bases between. CDR3 length: 14 residues. The CDR3 DNA reads TGTGCCAGCAGTTTCGGGATGGACCCAGAGACCCAGTACTTC. This encodes CASSFGMDPETQYF.

This clone is termed medium-sized (0.01 to 0.1%). The chain couples TRBV9 to TRBJ2-1; D uncertain. The CDR3 loop spans 12 amino acids. V lost 4 bases, J lost 8 bases, and 10 bases lay in between. In germline, CDR1 is SGDLS, CDR2 YYNGEE. CDR3 bases: TGTGCCAGCAGCCCTGCTGGCGATGAGCAGTTCTTC. Its protein is CASSPAGDEQFF.

Within the sample, this clone is medium-sized (0.01 to 0.1%). V is TRBV11-2 and J is TRBJ1-4; D ambiguous. The CDR3 has 14 amino acids. The germline CDR1 and CDR2 sequences are SGHAT and FQNNGV. Trimming cost V 5 bases and J 7 bases, with 14 bases left between them. For the CDR3, the DNA is TGTGCCAGCAGCCAGACATTCAGCCGTGAAAAACTGTTTTTT. The encoded protein is CASSQTFSREKLFF.

This clone was observed a few times. V is TRBV27 and J is TRBJ1-1; tentative D call: TRBD1 (5 bases). This CDR3 is 16 amino acids long. Germline lookup yields CDR1 MNHEY and CDR2 SMNVEV (reference sequence). V lost 3 bases and J lost 5, with 19 bases in between. This chain's CDR3 is CASSLPKDRSRTEAFF. The CDR3 DNA reads TGTGCCAGCAGTTTGCCCAAAGACAGAAGTCGGACTGAAGCTTTCTTT.

Ten or more counts support this clone. V gene TRBV7-2 combines with J gene TRBJ2-7; 9 bases align to TRBD1. The CDR3 covers 15 residues. Germline CDR1 reads SGHTA; CDR2 reads FQGNSA. Trimming took 5 bases from V and 5 from J; bases not matched to a gene: 10. The CDR3, as DNA: TGTGCCAGCAGCAAAACGTCGGGACAGGGAAACGAGCAGTACTTC. As protein: CASSKTSGQGNEQYF.

V gene TRBV13 combines with J gene TRBJ2-7, with 7 bases that match TRBD1. Germline-derived CDR1 and CDR2 are PRHDT and FYEKMQ (reference sequence). The V segment lost 2 bases and the J segment 5 bases; nucleotides outside the gene matches: 6. The CDR3 contains 14 residues. The CDR3 reads CASSLRGGSNEQYF. The CDR3 bases are TGTGCCAGCAGCTTAAGAGGGGGCTCAAACGAGCAGTACTTC.

This clone was detected a few times. This chain connects TRBV3-1 to TRBJ1-1; D perhaps matches TRBD1 (6 bases). The germline gives CDR1 LGHDT, CDR2 YNNKEL (reference sequence). Trimming removed 4 bases from V and 1 base from J, with 7 bases in between. The CDR3 is made up of 13 amino acids. Written as DNA, the CDR3 is TGTGCCAGCAGCCCGACAGGGAACACTGAAGCTTTCTTT. Its protein is CASSPTGNTEAFF. The variable domain in full, with the rest retrieved from reference TRBV3-1 and TRBJ1-1, is DTAVSQTPKYLVTQMGNDKSIKCEQNLGHDTMYWYKQDSKKFLKIMFSYNNKELIINETVPNRFSPKSPDKAHLNLHINSLELGDSAVYFCASSPTGNTEAFFGQGTRLTVV.

Comment on this clone: With a much larger clone just one base away, this may be a read error. This rearrangement joins TRBV19 to TRBJ2-1; tentatively, D is TRBD2 (6 bases). The CDR3 length is 15 residues. Per the germline V gene, CDR1 is LNHDA and CDR2 is SQIVND (reference sequence). Trimming pared 9 bases from V and 8 bases from J, leaving 23 bases between. CDR3 in DNA: TGTGCCAGCTCCCCGACTAACGGGAGTAGTGATGAGCAGTTCTTC. Translation: CASSPTNGSSDEQFF.

The chain uses TRBV6-2 or TRBV6-3 and TRBJ2-4; D remains unclear. Trimming left V 7 bases short and J 0 bases short, with 13 bases between. The germline V gene encodes CDR1 MNHEY and CDR2 SVGEGT. The CDR3 extends over 15 amino acids. The CDR3 loop is CASKPMTEAKNIQYF. CDR3 nucleotides: TGTGCCAGCAAGCCAATGACGGAAGCCAAAAACATTCAGTACTTC.

This sequence joins TRBV12-3 or TRBV12-4 and TRBJ1-6, with 8 positions matching TRBD1. The CDR3 is 16 amino acids. Losses at the gene ends were 4 bases for V and 7 bases for J; bases not matched to a gene: 9. In DNA form, the CDR3 reads TGTGCCAGCAGTTCCACTGGGACAGGAGAAAATTCACCCCTCCACTTT. Encoded protein: CASSSTGTGENSPLHF.